These 19 T cell receptor beta chains share one sample of origin, sequenced in a study of shared clonotypes between healthy human individuals. Sequencing used immunoSEQ multiplex PCR; TCRdb keeps in-frame clones, though not all of them. This sample carries roughly 490,000 clones, 76% of them seen once, and the ten largest clones take 10% to 15%. Sequencing used PBMCs. These receptors all come from a woman aged 40 to 50 in good health. Some clones in this sample may be carry-over from other donors' samples.

CDR3 in DNA: TGTGCCAGCAGTCGGACGGGGACCTCCTACGAGCAGTACTTC. It codes for CASSRTGTSYEQYF. The chain is built from TRBV6-5 and TRBJ2-7, with D perhaps given as TRBD1 or TRBD2 (5 bases each). V lost 5 bases and J 0 bases, leaving 11 bases between the germline ends. Germline V gives CDR1 MNHEY, CDR2 SVGAGI. CDR3 size: 14 residues.

This chain links TRBV6-1 with TRBJ1-5; D remains unclear. Trimming took off 3 bases at V and 5 bases at J, with 14 bases between the two ends. The CDR3 loop spans 15 amino acids. Germline V CDR1 and CDR2: MNHNS, SASEGT. This CDR3 is CASSDPLTFYQPQHF. CDR3 coding DNA: TGTGCCAGCAGTGACCCCTTGACTTTTTATCAGCCCCAGCATTTT.

This chain uses TRBV5-1 with TRBJ2-3; TRBD1 agrees at 9 bases. This CDR3 contains 15 residues. Trimming at V came to 7 bases and at J to 2 bases, leaving 8 bases not matched to a gene. Germline V gives CDR1 SGHRS, CDR2 YFSETQ. The CDR3 region is CASHPRTGATDTQYF. The CDR3 DNA follows: TGCGCCAGCCATCCTCGGACAGGGGCCACAGATACGCAGTATTTT.

V and J are TRBV28 and TRBJ1-4, with 7 bases aligning to TRBD1. The CDR3 spans 17 residues. Looked up from germline, CDR1 is MDHEN and CDR2 is SYDVKM. V dropped 6 bases and J dropped 8; count of bases not matched to a gene: 18. Written as DNA, the CDR3 is TGTGCCAGCAGCTTACCCCACACAGGGGAAGTAGGAGAAAAACTGTTTTTT. Protein: CASSLPHTGEVGEKLFF.

The chain combines TRBV15 with TRBJ2-5; D remains unclear. The CDR3 spans 15 residues. The V and J ends lost 1 base and 1 base respectively, with 10 bases between them. Germline V gene data show CDR1 as LNHNV and CDR2 as YYDKDF (reference sequence). This CDR3 is CATSRARQVQETQYF. The CDR3 region has the DNA TGTGCCACCAGCAGAGCTAGACAAGTCCAAGAGACCCAGTACTTC.

This clone occurred a few times. This sequence joins TRBV19 and TRBJ1-2; 8 bases agree with TRBD1. Germline trimming cut 8 bases from V and 0 bases from J; bases unmatched to any gene: 5. CDR1 and CDR2 (germline): LNHDA, SQIVND (reference sequence). The length of the CDR3 is 14 residues. Here the CDR3 DNA reads TGTGCCAGTGCCTCGGACAGGGCTAACTATGGCTACACCTTC. Its protein product is CASASDRANYGYTF.

J is TRBJ2-3 and V is TRBV5-4; TRBD2 agrees at 16 bases. Germline values: CDR1 SGHNT, CDR2 YYREEE (reference sequence). CDR3 length equals 15 residues. V dropped 4 bases and J dropped 8; count of bases not matched to a gene: 4. The CDR3 coding sequence is TGTGCCAGCAGCCCCGGGACTAGCGGGAGGGTTACGCAGTATTTT. Translated: CASSPGTSGRVTQYF.

This sequence joins TRBV5-4 and TRBJ1-5; D unresolved. Germline V lookup: CDR1 SGHNT, CDR2 YYREEE (reference sequence). The CDR3 is 13 amino acids. Trimming pared 1 base from V and 7 bases from J, leaving 9 bases between. Here the CDR3 DNA reads TGTGCCAGCAGCTTGAGGCAAATCCAGCCCCAGCATTTT. This codes for CASSLRQIQPQHF.

V and J are TRBV10-2 and TRBJ2-1; D gene ambiguous. Germline CDR1 is WSHSY and CDR2 is SAAADI. With 0 bases removed from V and 6 bases from J, the gap between germline ends came to 9 bases. This CDR3 comprises 14 residues. The DNA of the CDR3 is TGCGCCAGCAGTGAGTCGACTCTTGGCAATGAGCAGTTCTTC. This gives the protein CASSESTLGNEQFF.

The rearrangement uses TRBV7-8 and TRBJ2-1, with 9 bases lining up with TRBD2. Germline trimming cut 3 bases from V and 4 bases from J; bases unmatched to any gene: 7. Germline V gene data show CDR1 as SGHVS and CDR2 as FQNEAQ. The CDR3 is 16 residues long. The CDR3 is CASSFLAGPTYNEQFF. In nucleotides, the CDR3 is TGTGCCAGCAGCTTCCTAGCGGGACCTACATACAATGAGCAGTTCTTC.

This chain links TRBV7-3 with TRBJ2-2; no clear D. The germline V gene has CDR1 SGHTA and CDR2 FQGTGA. The V end was cut by 2 bases, the J end by 7 bases, with 8 bases between. This CDR3 region has 13 residues. The CDR3 DNA reads as TGTGCCAGCAGCTTAGTTCTTGGCGGGGAGCTGTTTTTT. It encodes CASSLVLGGELFF.

The chain carries TRBV9 and TRBJ2-6; D possibly corresponds to TRBD1 (6 bases). Germline assignment: CDR1 SGDLS and CDR2 YYNGEE. Between the trimmed V and J ends, which lost 2 bases and 3 bases, there was a span of 12 bases. The CDR3 consists of 16 residues. The DNA of the CDR3 is TGTGCCAGCAGCGTCCCAGGGGTCGATGGGGCCAACGTCCTGACTTTC. Amino acids: CASSVPGVDGANVLTF.

This sequence joins TRBV29-1 and TRBJ2-5, with D maybe TRBD2 (5 bases). Trimming shortened V by 4 bases and J by 11 bases, and 20 bases separated the two germline ends. The CDR3 consists of 13 residues. Germline CDR1 and CDR2: SQVTM and ANQGSEA. The CDR3 DNA reads TGCAGCGTTGCGGCTAGCTTGGGTGGAGAGCAGTACTTC. This codes for CSVAASLGGEQYF.

V is TRBV19 and J is TRBJ1-2; no reliable D call. Looked up from germline, CDR1 is LNHDA and CDR2 is SQIVND (reference sequence). The CDR3 length is 12 residues. The V end was cut by 5 bases, the J end by 8 bases, with 12 bases between. The chain's CDR3 is CASSLREGGYTF. The CDR3 nucleotides read TGTGCCAGTAGTTTGCGGGAGGGCGGCTACACCTTC.

V is TRBV19 and J is TRBJ2-7; 7 bases line up with TRBD2. The CDR3 consists of 13 residues. CDR1 and CDR2 from the germline V gene are LNHDA and SQIVND (reference sequence). V shed 10 bases, J shed 2 bases, and the junction held 8 bases outside the gene matches. The CDR3 DNA sequence: TGTGCCACCTCGGGGCGGGAGCCCTACGAGCAGTACTTC. Its protein product is CATSGREPYEQYF.

Points on this clone: This sequence is one base from a far larger clone and is likely a read error. V is TRBV30 and J is TRBJ1-2; 9 bases align to TRBD1. CDR3 length equals 15 residues. Germline lookup yields CDR1 GTSNPN and CDR2 SVGIG (reference sequence). The CDR3 sequence is CARSGLGQGSYGYTF. The CDR3 region has the DNA TGTGCCCGGAGCGGCTTGGGACAGGGTTCCTATGGCTACACCTTC.

This clone was seen a few times. The V gene is TRBV30, the J gene TRBJ2-6; D not certain. Germline V gene data show CDR1 as GTSNPN and CDR2 as SVGIG (reference sequence). With 5 bases removed from V and 4 bases from J, the gap between germline ends came to 12 bases. The CDR3 sequence is 14 residues long. The CDR3 region has the DNA TGTGCCTGGCACCAGTTTGCGGGGGCCAACGTCCTGACTTTC. The encoded protein is CAWHQFAGANVLTF.

The chain uses TRBV2 and TRBJ2-5; 9 nucleotides agree with TRBD2. Per germline, CDR1 SNHLY and CDR2 FYNNEI. This CDR3 is 16 amino acids long. The J segment lost 4 bases and the V segment lost 1 base, leaving 7 bases of the junction unmatched. The CDR3 sequence is CASSEEGGRGSETQYF. CDR3 DNA sequence: TGTGCCAGCAGTGAAGAGGGCGGGAGGGGGTCAGAGACCCAGTACTTC.

Regarding this clone: This clone may be a read error of a much larger clone one base away. Additional DNA sequences in this sample encode the identical CDR3. The rearrangement links TRBV19 to TRBJ1-2; possible D gene TRBD1, 5 bases. The CDR3 is 14 residues long. CDR1 is LNHDA, CDR2 SQIVND, per germline (reference sequence). V shed 3 bases and J shed 2 bases, with 10 bases lying between them. DNA of the CDR3: TGTGCCAGTAGTATCCCGGGACTGAACTATGGCTACACCTTC. This codes for CASSIPGLNYGYTF.